This T cell receptor beta chain was retrieved from a study of OX40 agonist ivuxolimab in advanced cancers. Study details: Head and neck, renal cell, melanoma or hepatocellular carcinoma were the cancers that dose-escalation patients had. Overall study findings and caveats: The specificity for antigen of the expanded peripheral T cells was not determined. Among T cells, CD8+ cells averaged more expanded clones than CD4+ cells.

Profiled with immunoSEQ multiplex PCR; TCRdb holds only in-frame clones, not every one. The profile shows tens of thousands of clones, roughly nine tenths of them singletons. As regards this clone: Antigen: not known.

The CDR3 covers 13 residues. The germline V gene encodes CDR1 MNHEY and CDR2 SMNVEV (reference sequence). Trimming removed 1 base from V and 7 bases from J; junction bases left unmatched: 4. The TCR was taken from an adult with an advanced solid tumor such as melanoma, head and neck, liver or kidney cancer. Sequences were derived from CD4+ or CD8+ T cells sorted from blood, sampled in a trial of the OX40 agonist ivuxolimab. The V call is TRBV27, the J call TRBJ2-7, with 7 bases matching TRBD2. The CDR3 coding sequence is TGTGCCAGCAGTTTATGGGGAGGGAGTGAGCAGTACTTC. This sequence encodes CASSLWGGSEQYF.